The next 25 T cell receptor beta chains were all read from a single sample in a study of blood T cell repertoires in COVID-19. Sequencing was performed with immunoSEQ multiplex PCR; in TCRdb, only in-frame clones are kept and a portion is missing. The repertoire holds 130,000 or so clones, with about 88% as singletons. Sequencing was done on a sample of peripheral blood. Receptors were obtained from a human donor with COVID-19, enrolled during active disease. The donor label of this sample is uncertain.

The chain couples TRBV10-2 to TRBJ1-6; no clear D. Between the trimmed V and J ends, which lost 7 bases and 9 bases, there was a span of 19 bases. The germline CDR1 and CDR2 sequences are WSHSY and SAAADI. There are 15 residues in the CDR3. DNA for the CDR3: TGCGCCAGCACTCCGGGAGGACTAAGCCCTTCACCCCTCCACTTT. Translation gives CASTPGGLSPSPLHF.

The chain has TRBV6-5 and TRBJ1-2; 9 bases match TRBD1. This CDR3 contains 15 residues. The germline V gene encodes CDR1 MNHEY and CDR2 SVGAGI. J was trimmed by 6 bases and V by 6 bases; bases with no gene match: 11. The CDR3 loop is CASSAGTGFDNGYTF. CDR3 in DNA: TGTGCCAGCAGCGCCGGGACAGGGTTTGATAATGGCTACACCTTC.

This clone was found once. The chain joins TRBV5-1 to TRBJ2-3; 8 nucleotides agree with TRBD2. In germline, CDR1 is SGHRS, CDR2 YFSETQ. J was trimmed by 5 bases and V by 3 bases; bases with no gene match: 11. The CDR3 totals 16 residues. The CDR3 sequence is CASSSEAGGAQDTQYF. The CDR3, as DNA: TGCGCCAGCAGCTCCGAGGCCGGGGGGGCGCAAGATACGCAGTATTTT.

The count of this clone is one. The chain recombines TRBV27 with TRBJ1-2, with 8 bases fitting TRBD1. V gave up 6 bases and J gave up 8 bases; unmatched junction bases: 17. CDR1 is MNHEY and CDR2 is SMNVEV in the germline V gene (reference sequence). CDR3 size: 16 residues. The CDR3 sequence: CASSRLRTGRLEGYTF. For the CDR3, the DNA is TGTGCCAGCAGCCGACTCCGGACAGGGCGGTTGGAGGGCTACACCTTC.

This rearrangement joins TRBV19 to TRBJ2-7, with a weak D call TRBD1 (6 bases). Deletions cut 4 bases from V and 0 bases from J, with 13 bases between. From germline, CDR1 is LNHDA and CDR2 SQIVND (reference sequence). The CDR3 spans 15 residues. The CDR3 here is CASSTRTESSYEQYF. The CDR3 DNA reads as TGTGCCAGTAGTACCCGGACAGAAAGCTCCTACGAGCAGTACTTC.

The chain uses TRBV7-9 and TRBJ1-2; D uncertain. This CDR3 has 16 amino acids. V was pared by 4 bases and J by 4 bases, with 19 bases between. Germline V gene sequence: CDR1 SEHNR, CDR2 FQNEAQ (reference sequence). The CDR3, as DNA: TGTGCCAGCAGCTCCAGCCTAGACTATTATTCCTATGGCTACACCTTC. Protein product: CASSSSLDYYSYGYTF. The whole variable domain, remainder taken from reference TRBV7-9 and TRBJ1-2, is DTGVSQNPRHKITKRGQNVTFRCDPISEHNRLYWYRQTLGQGPEFLTYFQNEAQLEKSRLLSDRFSAERPKGSFSTLEIQRTEQGDSAMYLCASSSSLDYYSYGYTFGSGTRLTVV.

The rearrangement joins TRBV9 to TRBJ2-1, with TRBD2 matching over 7 bases. V gave up 4 bases and J gave up 0 bases; unmatched junction bases: 4. CDR3 size: 15 residues. Germline CDR1 and CDR2: SGDLS and YYNGEE. This CDR3 is CASSQGGSSYNEQFF. In DNA form, the CDR3 reads TGTGCCAGCAGCCAGGGCGGGAGCTCCTACAATGAGCAGTTCTTC.

The V call is TRBV2, the J call TRBJ2-1, with TRBD2 matching over 8 bases. The V gene end was trimmed by 6 bases and the J gene end by 3 bases; junction bases not matched to a gene: 7. This CDR3 is 15 amino acids long. Germline-derived CDR1 and CDR2 are SNHLY and FYNNEI. The CDR3 here is CASSLLAVNYNEQFF. DNA of the CDR3: TGTGCCAGCAGCCTACTAGCGGTCAACTACAATGAGCAGTTCTTC.

The chain links TRBV9 to TRBJ2-1; 10 bases match TRBD1. From germline, CDR1 is SGDLS and CDR2 YYNGEE. This CDR3 contains 15 residues. Losses at the gene ends were 3 bases for V and 6 bases for J; bases not matched to a gene: 6. CDR3 sequence: CASSGGTGVINEQFF. As DNA, the CDR3 is TGTGCCAGCAGCGGCGGGACAGGGGTCATCAATGAGCAGTTCTTC.

This sequence joins TRBV21-1 and TRBJ1-1. TRBV21-1 constitutes a pseudogene. The CDR3 spans 17 residues. CDR3: CASSKEGGGVRPTEAFF. The CDR3 DNA reads TGTGCCAGCAGCAAAGAAGGCGGGGGGGTCCGACCGACTGAAGCTTTCTTT.

This clone appeared once. The rearrangement links TRBV27 to TRBJ2-3; 9 bases line up with TRBD2. V lost 10 bases, J lost 6 bases, and 8 bases stayed unmatched. From germline, CDR1 is MNHEY and CDR2 SMNVEV (reference sequence). This CDR3 has 13 amino acids. CDR3 nucleotide sequence: TGTGCCATCGGACTAGCGCTTGGGGATACGCAGTATTTT. Amino acids: CAIGLALGDTQYF.

The gene calls are TRBV18 and TRBJ2-3; a weak D match, TRBD2 (6 bases). CDR3 length: 15 amino acids. V was pared by 3 bases and J by 2 bases, with 12 bases between. Germline V lookup: CDR1 KGHSH, CDR2 LQKENI. CDR3 coding DNA: TGTGCCAGCTCACCGGACTACACTAACACAGATACGCAGTATTTT. Amino acids: CASSPDYTNTDTQYF.

The chain recombines TRBV7-9 with TRBJ2-7; TRBD1 aligns across 11 bases. Germline V gives CDR1 SEHNR, CDR2 FQNEAQ (reference sequence). The J segment lost 3 bases and the V segment lost 1 base, leaving 5 bases of the junction unmatched. This CDR3 has 16 amino acids. CDR3 nucleotide sequence: TGTGCCAGCAGCTTAGTGGACAGGGGGCCCCACTACGAGCAGTACTTC. Translated, it gives CASSLVDRGPHYEQYF.

This rearrangement joins TRBV7-3 to TRBJ2-5; D may be TRBD1 (5 bases). V lost 5 bases, J lost 1 base, and 8 bases lay in between. Germline V CDR1 and CDR2: SGHTA, FQGTGA. The CDR3 length is 13 residues. Written as DNA, the CDR3 is TGTGCCAGCAGCATAGACAGCCAAGAGACCCAGTACTTC. Amino acid sequence: CASSIDSQETQYF.

This chain links TRBV27 with TRBJ2-1; D gene unclear. This CDR3 comprises 14 residues. V was shortened by 4 bases and J by 4 bases, with 11 bases between the two germline ends. Germline-derived CDR1 and CDR2 are MNHEY and SMNVEV (reference sequence). CDR3 in amino acids: CASSWIGAYNEQFF. The CDR3 nucleotides read TGTGCCAGCAGTTGGATCGGAGCTTACAATGAGCAGTTCTTC.

The rearrangement links TRBV4-1 to TRBJ1-5; no clear D gene. Trimming stripped 3 bases from V and 2 bases from J, with 8 bases between. Germline-derived CDR1 and CDR2 are MGHRA and YSYEKL. The CDR3 runs 14 residues. Written as DNA, the CDR3 is TGCGCCAGCAGCCACCCTCCTGGCAATCAGCCCCAGCATTTT. It codes for CASSHPPGNQPQHF.

This clone came up a few times. The chain joins TRBV27 to TRBJ2-1; maybe TRBD2 (6 bases). This CDR3 is 15 amino acids long. CDR1 and CDR2 from the germline V gene are MNHEY and SMNVEV (reference sequence). V lost 6 bases and J lost 4, with 16 bases in between. The CDR3 DNA reads TGTGCCAGCAGCGTGGGGCGGGGCCTATACAATGAGCAGTTCTTC. Protein: CASSVGRGLYNEQFF.

This clone has a single count. The chain joins TRBV7-5 to TRBJ1-2. TRBV7-5 is a recognized pseudogene. The CDR3 is made up of 13 amino acids. CDR3 region: CVRSLGVNYGYTF. The CDR3 DNA is TGTGTCAGAAGCTTAGGAGTTAACTATGGCTACACCTTC.

The chain joins TRBV19 to TRBJ1-5, with D perhaps TRBD1 (6 bases). The CDR3 loop spans 14 amino acids. With 5 bases removed from V and 1 base from J, the gap between germline ends came to 9 bases. Germline assignment: CDR1 LNHDA and CDR2 SQIVND (reference sequence). DNA of the CDR3: TGTGCCAGTAGTCTTGGACAGAGCAATCAGCCCCAGCATTTT. It translates to CASSLGQSNQPQHF.

The chain couples TRBV11-3 to TRBJ2-2; tentative D call: TRBD2 (6 bases). Germline assignment: CDR1 SGHNT and CDR2 YENEEA. This CDR3 has 15 residues. The V end lost 5 bases, the J end lost 6 bases, and 16 bases lay between the germline ends. DNA of the CDR3: TGTGCCAGCAGCCAAACCGTCCGGGGGTCCGGGGAGCTGTTTTTT. It codes for CASSQTVRGSGELFF.

This chain uses TRBV5-4 with TRBJ2-3; TRBD2 might be the D (6 bases). Germline CDR1 and CDR2: SGHNT and YYREEE (reference sequence). The length of the CDR3 is 16 residues. Trimming took 5 bases from V and 0 from J, leaving 16 bases between them. The CDR3 DNA sequence: TGTGCCAGCAGTGGTTTGGGCGGACTAAGCACAGATACGCAGTATTTT. Protein: CASSGLGGLSTDTQYF.

This clone was picked up one time. This rearrangement joins TRBV10-2 to TRBJ2-7, with 8 positions matching TRBD1. With V trimmed by 1 base and J by 0 bases, 8 bases remained unmatched. CDR1 and CDR2 from the germline V gene are WSHSY and SAAADI. The CDR3 is made up of 17 amino acids. CDR3 loop: CASSEWPGGAVSYEQYF. CDR3 nucleotides: TGCGCCAGCAGTGAGTGGCCAGGGGGCGCAGTCTCCTACGAGCAGTACTTC.

The V and J genes are TRBV5-6 and TRBJ1-1; D ambiguous. Trimming removed 4 bases at V and 2 bases at J, with 3 bases between. The germline V gene encodes CDR1 SGHDT and CDR2 YYEEEE. This CDR3 contains 11 residues. The CDR3 bases are TGTGCCAGCAGCCTAAACACTGAAGCTTTCTTT. Its translation is CASSLNTEAFF.

The chain joins TRBV7-6 to TRBJ2-3; 10 nucleotides align to TRBD2. Germline-derived CDR1 and CDR2 are SGHVS and FNYEAQ. After removal of 5 bases from V and 0 bases from J, the junction contained 5 bases not matched to a gene. This CDR3 region has 16 residues. In nucleotides, the CDR3 is TGTGCCAGCAGCCCTATGACTAGCGGGAGCACAGATACGCAGTATTTT. Translation gives CASSPMTSGSTDTQYF.

V is TRBV6-5 and J is TRBJ2-5; possibly TRBD1 for D (5 bases). The germline V gene encodes CDR1 MNHEY and CDR2 SVGAGI. The CDR3 consists of 13 residues. V was cut by 4 bases and J by 10 bases, with 16 bases left in between. The CDR3 loop reads CASSSGHGYDQYF. For the CDR3, the DNA is TGTGCCAGCAGTTCCGGACATGGATACGACCAGTACTTC.